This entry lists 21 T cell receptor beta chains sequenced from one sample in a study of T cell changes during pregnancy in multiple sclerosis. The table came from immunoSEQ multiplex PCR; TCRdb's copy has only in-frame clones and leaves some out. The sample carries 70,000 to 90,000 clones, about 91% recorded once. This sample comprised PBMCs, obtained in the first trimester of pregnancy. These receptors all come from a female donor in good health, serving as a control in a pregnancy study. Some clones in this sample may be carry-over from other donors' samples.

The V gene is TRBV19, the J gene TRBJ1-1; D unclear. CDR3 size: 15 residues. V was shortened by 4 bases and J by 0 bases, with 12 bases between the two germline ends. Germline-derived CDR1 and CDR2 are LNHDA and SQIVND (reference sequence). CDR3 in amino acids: CASSTLEGVNTEAFF. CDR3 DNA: TGTGCCAGTAGTACCCTGGAGGGAGTGAACACTGAAGCTTTCTTT.

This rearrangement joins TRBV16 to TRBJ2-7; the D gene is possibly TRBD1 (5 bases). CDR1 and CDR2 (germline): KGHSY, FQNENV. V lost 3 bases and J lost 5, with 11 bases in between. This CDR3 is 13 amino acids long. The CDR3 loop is CASSQQGWDEQYF. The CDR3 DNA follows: TGTGCCAGCAGCCAGCAGGGATGGGACGAGCAGTACTTC.

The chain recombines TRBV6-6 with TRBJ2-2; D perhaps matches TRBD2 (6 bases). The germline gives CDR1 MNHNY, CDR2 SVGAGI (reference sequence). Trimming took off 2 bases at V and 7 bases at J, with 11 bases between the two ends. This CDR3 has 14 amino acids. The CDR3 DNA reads TGTGCCAGCAGTTACCTCCGGGGAGGCGGGGAGCTGTTTTTT. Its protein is CASSYLRGGGELFF.

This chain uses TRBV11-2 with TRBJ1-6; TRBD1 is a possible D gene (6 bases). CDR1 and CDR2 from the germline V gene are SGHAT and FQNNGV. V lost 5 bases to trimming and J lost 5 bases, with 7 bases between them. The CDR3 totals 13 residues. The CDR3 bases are TGTGCCAGCAGCCGGGACAATAATTCACCCCTCCACTTT. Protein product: CASSRDNNSPLHF. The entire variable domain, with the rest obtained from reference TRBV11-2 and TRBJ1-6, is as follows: EAGVAQSPRYKIIEKRQSVAFWCNPISGHATLYWYQQILGQGPKLLIQFQNNGVVDDSQLPKDRFSAERLKGVDSTLKIQPAKLEDSAVYLCASSRDNNSPLHFGNGTRLTVT.

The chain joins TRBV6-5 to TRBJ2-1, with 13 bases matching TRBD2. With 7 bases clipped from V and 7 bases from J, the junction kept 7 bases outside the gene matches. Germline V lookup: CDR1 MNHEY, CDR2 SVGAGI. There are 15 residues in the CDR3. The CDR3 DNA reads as TGTGCCAGCAAATCTTGGACTAGCGGGAGAAATGAGCAGTTCTTC. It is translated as CASKSWTSGRNEQFF.

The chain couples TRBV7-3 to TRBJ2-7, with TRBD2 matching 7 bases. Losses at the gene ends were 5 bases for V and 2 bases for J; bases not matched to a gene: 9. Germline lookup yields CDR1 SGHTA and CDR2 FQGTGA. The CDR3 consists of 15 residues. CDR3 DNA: TGTGCCAGCAGCGCCGGCGGCGGGAGCCCCTACGAGCAGTACTTC. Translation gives CASSAGGGSPYEQYF.

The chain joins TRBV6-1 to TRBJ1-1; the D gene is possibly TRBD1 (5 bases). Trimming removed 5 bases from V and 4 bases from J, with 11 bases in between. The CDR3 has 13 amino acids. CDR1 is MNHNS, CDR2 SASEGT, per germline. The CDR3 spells CASSSQGGTEAFF. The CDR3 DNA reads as TGTGCCAGCAGTTCTCAGGGAGGCACTGAAGCTTTCTTT.

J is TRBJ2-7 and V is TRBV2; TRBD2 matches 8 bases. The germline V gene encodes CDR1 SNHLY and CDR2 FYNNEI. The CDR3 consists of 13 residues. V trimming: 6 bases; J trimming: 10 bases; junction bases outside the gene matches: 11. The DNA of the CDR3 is TGTGCCAGCAGCGCCCTCCCGACTAGCGAACAGTACTTC. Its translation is CASSALPTSEQYF.

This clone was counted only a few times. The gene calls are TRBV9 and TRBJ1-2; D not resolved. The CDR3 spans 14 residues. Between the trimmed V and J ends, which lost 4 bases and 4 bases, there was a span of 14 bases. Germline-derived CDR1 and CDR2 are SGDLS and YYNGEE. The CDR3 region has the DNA TGTGCCAGCAGCCCCGCCGGTCGCGGCTATGGCTACACCTTC. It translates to CASSPAGRGYGYTF.

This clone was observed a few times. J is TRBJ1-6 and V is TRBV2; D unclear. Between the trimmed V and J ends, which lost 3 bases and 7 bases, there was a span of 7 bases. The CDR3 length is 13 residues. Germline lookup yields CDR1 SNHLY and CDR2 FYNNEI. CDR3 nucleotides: TGTGCCAGCAGTGATGGCCCAAATTCACCCCTCCACTTT. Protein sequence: CASSDGPNSPLHF.

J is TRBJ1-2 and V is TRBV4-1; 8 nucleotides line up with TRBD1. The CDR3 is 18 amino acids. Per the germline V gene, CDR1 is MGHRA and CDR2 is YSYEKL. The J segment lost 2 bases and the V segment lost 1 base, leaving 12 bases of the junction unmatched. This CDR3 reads CASSQGGGRTGKNYGYTF. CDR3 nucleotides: TGCGCCAGCAGCCAAGGGGGAGGACGGACAGGGAAAAACTATGGCTACACCTTC.

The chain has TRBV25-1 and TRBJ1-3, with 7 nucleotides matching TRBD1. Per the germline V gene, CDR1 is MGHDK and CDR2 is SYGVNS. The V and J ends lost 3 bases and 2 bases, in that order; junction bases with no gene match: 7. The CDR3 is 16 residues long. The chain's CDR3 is CASSDRDRDPGNTIYF. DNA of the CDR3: TGTGCCAGCAGTGATCGTGACAGGGACCCTGGAAACACCATATATTTT. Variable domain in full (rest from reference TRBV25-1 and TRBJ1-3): EADIYQTPRYLVIGTGKKITLECSQTMGHDKMYWYQQDPGMELHLIHYSYGVNSTEKGDLSSESTVSRIRTEHFPLTLESARPSHTSQYLCASSDRDRDPGNTIYFGEGSWLTVV.

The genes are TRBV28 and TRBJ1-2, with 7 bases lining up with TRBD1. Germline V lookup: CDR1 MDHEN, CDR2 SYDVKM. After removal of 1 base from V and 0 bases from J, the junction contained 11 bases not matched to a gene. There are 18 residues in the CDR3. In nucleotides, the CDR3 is TGTGCCAGCAGTTTATCTCCGGGACAGCTAACGCCTAACTATGGCTACACCTTC. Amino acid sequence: CASSLSPGQLTPNYGYTF.

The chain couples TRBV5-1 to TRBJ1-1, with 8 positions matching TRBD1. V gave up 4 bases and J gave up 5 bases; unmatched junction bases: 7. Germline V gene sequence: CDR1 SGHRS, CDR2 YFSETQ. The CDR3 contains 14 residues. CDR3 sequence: CASSLIYRGTEAFF. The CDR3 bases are TGCGCCAGCAGCCTAATTTACAGGGGGACTGAAGCTTTCTTT.

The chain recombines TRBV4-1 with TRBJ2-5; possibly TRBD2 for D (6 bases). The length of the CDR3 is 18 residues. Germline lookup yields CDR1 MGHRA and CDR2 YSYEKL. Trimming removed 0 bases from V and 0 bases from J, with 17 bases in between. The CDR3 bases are TGCGCCAGCAGCCAAGAGAGTTGGGAGGAGGGATACCAAGAGACCCAGTACTTC. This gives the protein CASSQESWEEGYQETQYF.

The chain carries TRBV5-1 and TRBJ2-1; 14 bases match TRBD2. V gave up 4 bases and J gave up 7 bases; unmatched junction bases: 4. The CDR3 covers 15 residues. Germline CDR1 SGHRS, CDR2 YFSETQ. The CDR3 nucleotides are TGCGCCAGCAGCCTGGGACTAGCGGGAGTGAATGAGCAGTTCTTC. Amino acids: CASSLGLAGVNEQFF.

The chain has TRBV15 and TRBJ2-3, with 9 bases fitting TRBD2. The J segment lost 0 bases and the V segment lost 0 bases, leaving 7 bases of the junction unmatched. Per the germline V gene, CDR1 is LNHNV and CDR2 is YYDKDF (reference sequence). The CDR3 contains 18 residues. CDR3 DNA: TGTGCCACCAGCAGAGACCCAAGACTAGCGGCTAGCACAGATACGCAGTATTTT. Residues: CATSRDPRLAASTDTQYF.

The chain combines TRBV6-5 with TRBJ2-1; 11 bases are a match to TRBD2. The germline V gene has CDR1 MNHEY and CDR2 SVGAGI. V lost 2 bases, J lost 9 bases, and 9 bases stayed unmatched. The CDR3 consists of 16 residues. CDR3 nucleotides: TGTGCCAGCAGTTACCCCAGTGTAGCGGGGGGGCTTGAGCAGTTCTTC. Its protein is CASSYPSVAGGLEQFF.

In DNA, the CDR3 is TGCGCCAGCAGCTTGATGAGGGCAGGGGAAACCAACTATGGCTACACCTTC. Translating gives CASSLMRAGETNYGYTF. The V gene is TRBV5-1, the J gene TRBJ1-2; weak D call: TRBD1 (6 bases). CDR3 length: 17 residues. Trimming pared 1 base from V and 2 bases from J, leaving 18 bases between. Germline CDR1 reads SGHRS; CDR2 reads YFSETQ. The complete variable domain, with remaining parts taken from reference TRBV5-1 and TRBJ1-2, reads KAGVTQTPRYLIKTRGQQVTLSCSPISGHRSVSWYQQTPGQGLQFLFEYFSETQRNKGNFPGRFSGRQFSNSRSEMNVSTLELGDSALYLCASSLMRAGETNYGYTFGSGTRLTVV.

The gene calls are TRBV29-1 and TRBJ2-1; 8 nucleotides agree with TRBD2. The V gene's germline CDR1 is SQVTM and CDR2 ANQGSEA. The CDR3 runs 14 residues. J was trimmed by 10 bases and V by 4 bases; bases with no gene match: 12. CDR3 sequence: CSVGLAGPQGEQFF. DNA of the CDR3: TGCAGCGTTGGTCTAGCGGGCCCCCAGGGAGAGCAGTTCTTC.

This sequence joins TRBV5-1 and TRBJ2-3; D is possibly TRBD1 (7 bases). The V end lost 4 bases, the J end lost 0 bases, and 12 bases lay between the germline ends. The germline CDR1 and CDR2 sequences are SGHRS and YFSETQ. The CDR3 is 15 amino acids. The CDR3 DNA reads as TGCGCCAGCAGCCCGACAGGGACTAGCACAGATACGCAGTATTTT. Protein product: CASSPTGTSTDTQYF. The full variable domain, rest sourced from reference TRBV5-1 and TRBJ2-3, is KAGVTQTPRYLIKTRGQQVTLSCSPISGHRSVSWYQQTPGQGLQFLFEYFSETQRNKGNFPGRFSGRQFSNSRSEMNVSTLELGDSALYLCASSPTGTSTDTQYFGPGTRLTVL.